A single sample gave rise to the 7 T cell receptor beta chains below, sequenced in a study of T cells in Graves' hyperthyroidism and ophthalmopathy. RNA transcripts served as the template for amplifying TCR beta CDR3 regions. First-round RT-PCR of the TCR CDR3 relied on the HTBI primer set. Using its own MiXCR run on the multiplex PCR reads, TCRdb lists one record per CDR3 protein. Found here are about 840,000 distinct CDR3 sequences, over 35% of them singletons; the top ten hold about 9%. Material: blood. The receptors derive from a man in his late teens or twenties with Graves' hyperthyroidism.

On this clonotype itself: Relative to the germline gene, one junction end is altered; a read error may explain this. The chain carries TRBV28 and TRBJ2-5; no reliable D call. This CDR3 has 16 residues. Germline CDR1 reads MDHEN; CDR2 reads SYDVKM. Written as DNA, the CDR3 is TGCGCCAGCAGTTTATATGGCCGTTCTGGTAGTGAGACCCAGTACTTC. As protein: CASSLYGRSGSETQYF.

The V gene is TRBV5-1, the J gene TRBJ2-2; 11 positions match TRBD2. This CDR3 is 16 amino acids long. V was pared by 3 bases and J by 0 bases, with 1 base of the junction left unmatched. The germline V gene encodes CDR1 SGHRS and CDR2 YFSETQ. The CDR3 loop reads CASSSTSGANTGELFF. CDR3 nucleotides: TGCGCCAGCAGCTCGACTAGCGGGGCGAACACCGGGGAGCTGTTTTTT.

CDR3 DNA sequence: TGTGCCAGCAGCTTAGTGACTAGCGACGGGGAGCTGTTTTTT. Amino acid sequence: CASSLVTSDGELFF. The gene calls are TRBV11-2 and TRBJ2-2; 8 bases line up with TRBD2. Germline CDR1 SGHAT, CDR2 FQNNGV. The CDR3 has 14 residues. Trimming at V came to 1 base and at J to 7 bases, leaving 2 bases not matched to a gene. Looking up the rest from reference TRBV11-2 and TRBJ2-2 gives the full variable domain: EAGVAQSPRYKIIEKRQSVAFWCNPISGHATLYWYQQILGQGPKLLIQFQNNGVVDDSQLPKDRFSAERLKGVDSTLKIQPAKLEDSAVYLCASSLVTSDGELFFGEGSRLTVL.

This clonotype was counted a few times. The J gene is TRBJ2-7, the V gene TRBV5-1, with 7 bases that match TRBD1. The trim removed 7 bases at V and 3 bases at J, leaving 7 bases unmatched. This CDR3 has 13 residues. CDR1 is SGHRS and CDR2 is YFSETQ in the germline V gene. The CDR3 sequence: CASGRDSYYEQYF. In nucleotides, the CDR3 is TGCGCCAGCGGACGGGACAGTTACTACGAGCAGTACTTC.

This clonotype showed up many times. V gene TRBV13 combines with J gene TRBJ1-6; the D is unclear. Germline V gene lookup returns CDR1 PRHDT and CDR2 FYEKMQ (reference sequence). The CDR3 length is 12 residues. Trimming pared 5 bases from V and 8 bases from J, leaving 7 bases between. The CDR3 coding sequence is TGTGCCAGCAGCACTGAGGATTCACCCCTCCACTTT. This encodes CASSTEDSPLHF. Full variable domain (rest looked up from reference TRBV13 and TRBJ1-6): AAGVIQSPRHLIKEKRETATLKCYPIPRHDTVYWYQQGPGQDPQFLISFYEKMQSDKGSIPDRFSAQQFSDYHSELNMSSLELGDSALYFCASSTEDSPLHFGNGTRLTVT.

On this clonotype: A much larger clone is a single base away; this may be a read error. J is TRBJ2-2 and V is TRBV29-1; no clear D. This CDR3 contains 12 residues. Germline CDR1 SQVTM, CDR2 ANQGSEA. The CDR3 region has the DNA TGCAGCGCTGAAGTGCAAGCCGGGGAGCTGTTTTTT. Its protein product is CSAEVQAGELFF.

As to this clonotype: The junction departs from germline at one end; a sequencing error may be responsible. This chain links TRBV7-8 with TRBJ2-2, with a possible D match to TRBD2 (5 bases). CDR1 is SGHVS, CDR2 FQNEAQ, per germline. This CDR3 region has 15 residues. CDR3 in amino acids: CASSLPGTNTGEPFF. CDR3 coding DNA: TGTGCCAGCAGCTTACCCGGAACTAACACCGGGGAGCCGTTTTTT.